This T cell receptor beta chain was recorded in a study of beta chain features in type 1 diabetes. The study, taken as a whole, reports: Patients' naive, central memory and Treg TCRB repertoires seemed closer to one another than those of healthy donors.

What was sequenced were expressed TCRB transcripts, since all of the isolated RNA had been reverse transcribed. Profiled with immunoSEQ multiplex PCR; TCRdb holds only in-frame clones, not every one. The sample carries 350,000 to 450,000 clones, roughly 15% recorded once. About this clone: Its specificity is unknown.

J lost 4 bases, V lost 4 bases, and 7 bases had no gene match. CDR3 size: 14 residues. Per germline, CDR1 GTSNPN and CDR2 SVGIG (reference sequence). The chain combines TRBV30 with TRBJ1-1, with 9 nucleotides matching TRBD1. The sample was naive CD4+ T cells from blood. This TCR came from a woman in her late teens or twenties in good health. CDR3 DNA: TGTGCCTGGAACTTGGACAGGGGACCCACTGAAGCTTTCTTT. Its protein product is CAWNLDRGPTEAFF.